This T cell receptor beta chain was retrieved from a study of shared T cell receptors in the human thymus. Libraries were prepared by immunoSEQ multiplex PCR; TCRdb keeps only in-frame clonotypes and omits some of them. Seen here are approximately 490,000 clones, 75% to 80% observed once, and the top ten hold about 0.013%. The V and J ends lost 4 bases and 8 bases, in that order; junction bases with no gene match: 4. CDR3 length equals 12 residues. CDR1 is SGHNT, CDR2 YYREEE, per germline (reference sequence). The same data also contributed to another study, on human thymus T cells. That work states: Healthy Finnish infants undergoing corrective surgery for congenital heart defects provided the donor material. From resections taken during corrective heart surgery, the thymus tissue was obtained.

The specimen was thymocytes. The receptor comes from a boy less than two years old with a congenital heart defect. This chain uses TRBV5-4 with TRBJ2-3; 7 nucleotides match TRBD1. In DNA, the CDR3 is TGTGCCAGCAGCCGGACAGGAAGTACGCAGTATTTT. This encodes CASSRTGSTQYF.